Listed below are T cell receptor beta chains from one sample, sequenced in a study of blood T cell repertoires in COVID-19. Sequencing was performed with immunoSEQ multiplex PCR; in TCRdb, only in-frame clones are kept and a portion is missing. The data show 100,000 or so clones, about four fifths seen once. What was sequenced was peripheral blood. The receptors derive from a woman between 65 and 79 years old with acute or convalescent COVID-19. CDR3s include the opening cysteine and the closing phenylalanine or tryptophan. The D gene is left open where the match is weak. Only part of the rows carry a size: once, few, many, or a class if the clone is expanded.

CDR3: CASSLGRNTEAFF; DNA: TGTGCCAGCAGCTTGGGCCGGAACACTGAAGCTTTCTTT; V: TRBV11-2; length: 13; size: few; D: -; J: TRBJ1-1
CDR3: CASSYGSVSSGNTIYF; DNA: TGTGCCAGCAGTTACGGTTCAGTCAGTTCTGGAAACACCATATATTTT; V: TRBV6-5; length: 16; size: -; D: -; J: TRBJ1-3
CDR3: CAASGTDLTGELFF; DNA: TGTGCCGCATCCGGGACAGATTTAACCGGGGAGCTGTTTTTT; V: TRBV10-3; length: 14; size: -; D: TRBD1; J: TRBJ2-2
CDR3: CASSLSHGGNNEQFF; DNA: TGTGCCAGCAGCTTATCTCACGGAGGAAACAATGAGCAGTTCTTC; V: TRBV7-8; length: 15; size: -; D: -; J: TRBJ2-1
CDR3: CASSLTSGSRNEQFF; DNA: TGTGCCAGCAGTTTGACTAGCGGGAGCAGAAATGAGCAGTTCTTC; V: TRBV2; length: 15; size: once; D: TRBD2; J: TRBJ2-1
CDR3: CANHGGQGVKASNQPQHF; DNA: TGTGCCAACCACGGGGGACAGGGGGTAAAAGCTAGCAATCAGCCCCAGCATTTT; V: TRBV7-3; length: 18; size: few; D: TRBD1; J: TRBJ1-5
CDR3: CASSYQGDTEAFF; DNA: TGTGCCAGCAGCTACCAGGGGGACACTGAAGCTTTCTTT; V: TRBV11-2; length: 13; size: -; D: TRBD1; J: TRBJ1-1
CDR3: CASSPGSPAEAFF; DNA: TGTGCCAGCAGCCCCGGTTCTCCGGCTGAAGCTTTCTTT; V: TRBV12-3/TRBV12-4; length: 13; size: once; D: -; J: TRBJ1-1
CDR3: CASSLSGLGNEQFF; DNA: TGTGCCAGCAGCTTATCTGGACTAGGGAATGAGCAGTTCTTC; V: TRBV11-2; length: 14; size: -; D: TRBD2; J: TRBJ2-1
CDR3: CASSLSPGQLSEAFF; DNA: TGTGCCAGCAGTTTAAGCCCCGGACAACTCTCTGAAGCTTTCTTT; V: TRBV27; length: 15; size: -; D: -; J: TRBJ1-1
CDR3: CASSFDRGANEKLFF; DNA: TGTGCCAGCAGCTTCGACAGGGGTGCGAATGAAAAACTGTTTTTT; V: TRBV7-2; length: 15; size: -; D: TRBD1; J: TRBJ1-4
CDR3: CASSGLLAGLYEQYF; DNA: TGTGCCAGCAGCGGACTACTAGCGGGATTGTACGAGCAGTACTTC; V: TRBV12-1; length: 15; size: -; D: -; J: TRBJ2-7
CDR3: CSVEGGGGASTDTQYF; DNA: TGCAGCGTTGAAGGGGGCGGGGGGGCGAGCACAGATACGCAGTATTTT; V: TRBV29-1; length: 16; size: -; D: TRBD2; J: TRBJ2-3
CDR3: CASSPSTGGDTQYF; DNA: TGTGCCAGCAGTCCTTCGACAGGAGGAGATACGCAGTATTTT; V: TRBV6-5; length: 14; size: few; D: -; J: TRBJ2-3
CDR3: CAISGLGSSTGELFF; DNA: TGTGCCATCAGTGGACTCGGCAGCAGCACCGGGGAGCTGTTTTTT; V: TRBV10-3; length: 15; size: -; D: -; J: TRBJ2-2
CDR3: CASSPRGGDTQYF; DNA: TGTGCCAGCAGCCCTCGGGGGGGGGATACGCAGTATTTT; V: TRBV7-3; length: 13; size: once; D: TRBD2; J: TRBJ2-3
CDR3: CSVVAGGGGTQYF; DNA: TGCAGCGTTGTGGCAGGGGGAGGTGGGACCCAGTACTTC; V: TRBV29-1; length: 13; size: -; D: -; J: TRBJ2-5
CDR3: CASSSRPVTYGYTF; DNA: TGTGCCAGCAGCTCCCGCCCGGTAACGTATGGCTACACCTTC; V: TRBV5-5; length: 14; size: -; D: -; J: TRBJ1-2
CDR3: CASSLLRGRGDTQYF; DNA: TGCGCCAGCAGCCTCCTCAGGGGGCGGGGAGATACGCAGTATTTT; V: TRBV4-1; length: 15; size: many; D: TRBD1; J: TRBJ2-3
CDR3: CASSPSTGGRYNEQFF; DNA: TGTGCCAGCAGCCCCTCTACGGGAGGGCGTTACAATGAGCAGTTCTTC; V: TRBV6-2/TRBV6-3; length: 16; size: -; D: TRBD2; J: TRBJ2-1
CDR3: CASSLSVGVIQETQYF; DNA: TGTGCCAGCAGCTTAAGTGTGGGAGTGATCCAAGAGACCCAGTACTTC; V: TRBV7-9; length: 16; size: -; D: -; J: TRBJ2-5
CDR3: CASSPPPWTGVAEPQHF; DNA: TGTGCCAGTAGTCCCCCGCCGTGGACAGGGGTGGCAGAGCCCCAGCATTTT; V: TRBV19; length: 17; size: -; D: TRBD1; J: TRBJ1-5
CDR3: CASSMGLAERTGELFF; DNA: TGTGCCAGTAGTATGGGTCTAGCGGAGCGCACCGGGGAGCTGTTTTTT; V: TRBV19; length: 16; size: -; D: TRBD2; J: TRBJ2-2
CDR3: CASSPRPGPAYSNQPQHF; DNA: TGTGCCAGCAGTCCTCGACCAGGGCCGGCTTATAGCAATCAGCCCCAGCATTTT; V: TRBV6-8; length: 18; size: -; D: -; J: TRBJ1-5
CDR3: CASSPGQGRAIGNQPQHF; DNA: TGCGCCAGCAGTCCGGGACAGGGTAGGGCGATTGGCAATCAGCCCCAGCATTTT; V: TRBV23-1; length: 18; size: few; D: TRBD1; J: TRBJ1-5
CDR3: CASSPTGGSGANVLTF; DNA: TGTGCCAGCAGCCCAACGGGAGGGTCTGGGGCCAACGTCCTGACTTTC; V: TRBV7-6; length: 16; size: few; D: TRBD2; J: TRBJ2-6
CDR3: CASSLDGTGGATGGYTF; DNA: TGTGCCAGCAGCTTAGACGGGACAGGGGGCGCGACCGGCGGCTACACCTTC; V: TRBV7-2; length: 17; size: once; D: TRBD1; J: TRBJ1-2